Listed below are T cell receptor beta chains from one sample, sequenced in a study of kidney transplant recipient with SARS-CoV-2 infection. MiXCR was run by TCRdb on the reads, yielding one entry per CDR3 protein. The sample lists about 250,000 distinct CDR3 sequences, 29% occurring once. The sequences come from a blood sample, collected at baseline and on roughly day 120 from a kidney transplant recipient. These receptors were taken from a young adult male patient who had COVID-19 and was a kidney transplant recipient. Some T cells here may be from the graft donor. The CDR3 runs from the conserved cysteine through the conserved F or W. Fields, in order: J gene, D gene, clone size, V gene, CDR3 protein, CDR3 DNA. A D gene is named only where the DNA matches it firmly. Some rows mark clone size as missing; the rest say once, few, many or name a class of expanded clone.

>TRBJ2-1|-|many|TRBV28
CASRGAEYNEQFF
TGTGCCAGCAGAGGGGCGGAATACAATGAGCAGTTCTTC
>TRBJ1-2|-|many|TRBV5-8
CASGLSHPRKTYGYTF
TGTGCCAGCGGCCTCAGTCATCCACGAAAGACCTATGGCTACACCTTC
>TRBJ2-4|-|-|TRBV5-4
CASGPWLGIQYF
TGTGCCAGCGGCCCGTGGTTGGGCATTCAGTACTTC
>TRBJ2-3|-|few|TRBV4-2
CASSQDRGVAERSADTQYF
TGTGCCAGCAGCCAAGATCGAGGGGTAGCGGAAAGGTCGGCAGATACGCAGTATTTT
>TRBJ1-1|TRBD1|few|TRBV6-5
CAGEKTGPRLNTEAFF
TGTGCCGGCGAGAAGACAGGGCCAAGGCTGAACACTGAAGCTTTCTTT
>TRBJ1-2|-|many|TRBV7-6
CASSMGAESRKTYGYTF
TGTGCCAGCAGCATGGGTGCTGAATCTCGAAAGACCTATGGCTACACCTTC
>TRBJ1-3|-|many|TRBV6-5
CASSFQTQISGNTIYF
TGTGCCAGCAGTTTCCAGACCCAGATCTCTGGAAACACCATATATTTT
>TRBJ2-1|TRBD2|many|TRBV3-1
CASSQASLGAGYNEQFF
TGTGCCAGCAGCCAGGCATCCTTGGGAGCGGGGTACAATGAGCAGTTCTTC
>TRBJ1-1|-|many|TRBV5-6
CASSFRTTEAFF
TGTGCCAGCAGCTTTAGGACCACTGAAGCTTTCTTT
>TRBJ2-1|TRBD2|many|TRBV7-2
CASSLVGLANYNEQFF
TGTGCCAGCAGCTTAGTGGGACTAGCGAATTACAATGAGCAGTTCTTC